A selection of T cell receptor beta chains follows, all from one sample in a study of OX40 agonist ivuxolimab in advanced cancers. TCRdb's table, derived via immunoSEQ multiplex PCR, lists solely in-frame clones and lacks some. The data show over 80,000 clones, about 93% seen once. The source material was CD4+ or CD8+ T cells sorted from blood, sampled in a trial of the OX40 agonist ivuxolimab. These receptors were collected from an adult with an advanced solid tumor such as melanoma, head and neck, liver or kidney cancer. Each CDR3 is given with its conserved first and last residue. D genes are given only for firm matches. Expanded clones are given a class, and other clones once, few, many or no size at all.

clone_size j_call v_call d_call cdr3_aa cdr3_nt
. TRBJ1-2 TRBV10-3 TRBD1 CAISDGDRVDGYTF TGTGCCATCAGTGATGGGGACAGGGTTGATGGCTACACCTTC
once TRBJ2-6 TRBV19 . CASRPRGANVLTF TGTGCCAGTAGGCCCAGAGGGGCCAACGTCCTGACTTTC
. TRBJ2-5 TRBV4-1 . CASSKGLGPQETQYF TGCGCCAGCAGCAAGGGGCTAGGGCCCCAAGAGACCCAGTACTTC
once TRBJ2-7 TRBV5-1 . CASSLAFGANRYEQYF TGCGCCAGCAGCTTGGCGTTTGGGGCGAACCGCTACGAGCAGTACTTC
. TRBJ1-4 TRBV6-5 . CASSEAGSGRIF TGTGCCAGCAGTGAAGCGGGGTCAGGGAGGATTTTT
. TRBJ2-1 TRBV19 . CASSIRGYNEQFF TGTGCCAGTAGTATCCGCGGATACAATGAGCAGTTCTTC
. TRBJ2-5 TRBV29-1 . CSVITAQETQYF TGCAGCGTCATAACAGCTCAAGAGACCCAGTACTTC
. TRBJ1-2 TRBV18 TRBD1 CASSLDRDYGYTF TGTGCCAGCTCACTCGACAGGGACTATGGCTACACCTTC
. TRBJ2-5 TRBV5-8 . CASSHQVGETQYF TGTGCCAGCAGCCACCAGGTTGGGGAGACCCAGTACTTC
. TRBJ1-1 TRBV10-1 . CASSAQGMTEAFF TGCGCCAGCAGTGCCCAGGGCATGACTGAAGCTTTCTTT
. TRBJ2-3 TRBV7-2 TRBD1 CASRRTGGWTDTQYF TGTGCCAGCAGACGGACAGGGGGTTGGACAGATACGCAGTATTTT
. TRBJ1-5 TRBV6-1 . CASSFRSDQPQHF TGTGCCAGCAGCTTTAGGAGTGATCAGCCCCAGCATTTT
. TRBJ2-3 TRBV6-1 . CASSNTDTQYF TGTGCCAGCAGTAACACAGATACGCAGTATTTT
. TRBJ2-7 TRBV7-9 TRBD1 CASSTRDGTGTYEQYF TGTGCCAGCAGCACAAGGGACGGGACAGGGACCTACGAGCAGTACTTC
. TRBJ1-6 TRBV27 TRBD1 CASSINGQGASSPLHF TGTGCCAGCAGTATCAATGGACAGGGGGCAAGTTCACCCCTCCACTTT
. TRBJ2-3 TRBV6-5 . CASREWGASTDTQYF TGTGCCAGCAGGGAGTGGGGGGCTAGCACAGATACGCAGTATTTT
once TRBJ1-5 TRBV28 . CASSPLGGAPDQSQHF TGTGCCAGCAGTCCCCTCGGGGGGGCTCCCGATCAGTCCCAGCATTTT
. TRBJ2-5 TRBV19 . CASSIRAGGVETQYF TGTGCCAGTAGTATCCGGGCAGGGGGGGTGGAGACCCAGTACTTC
once TRBJ2-1 TRBV12-5 . CASGFGGASYNEQFF TGTGCTAGTGGTTTCGGTGGGGCTTCCTACAATGAGCAGTTCTTC
once TRBJ2-7 TRBV28 . CASKTMESSYEQYF TGTGCCAGCAAAACCATGGAGTCTTCCTACGAGCAGTACTTC
. TRBJ2-3 TRBV7-3 . CASSLHQSSSTDTQYF TGTGCCAGCAGCTTACATCAGAGTTCTAGCACAGATACGCAGTATTTT
. TRBJ2-1 TRBV15 TRBD2 CATSREISGSKSYNEQFF TGTGCCACCAGCAGAGAGATTAGCGGGAGTAAGTCCTACAATGAGCAGTTCTTC
. TRBJ2-3 TRBV4-2 . CASSQDGGTDTQYF TGTGCCAGCAGCCAAGACGGCGGCACAGATACGCAGTATTTT
. TRBJ2-1 TRBV7-6 TRBD2 CASSLPLAGGRGEQFF TGTGCCAGCAGCTTACCTCTAGCGGGAGGCCGGGGTGAGCAGTTCTTC
. TRBJ1-2 TRBV5-1 TRBD1 CASSAGTALYGYTF TGCGCCAGCAGCGCGGGGACAGCGTTATATGGCTACACCTTC
. TRBJ1-5 TRBV19 TRBD1 CASKALGQGGDQPQHF TGTGCCAGTAAGGCTCTGGGACAGGGGGGGGATCAGCCCCAGCATTTT
. TRBJ1-1 TRBV11-1 . CASSFGRGTEAFF TGTGCCAGCAGCTTTGGTAGGGGCACTGAAGCTTTCTTT
. TRBJ2-3 TRBV28 . CASSLLTDTQYF TGTGCCAGCAGTTTGTTGACAGATACGCAGTATTTT
. TRBJ1-2 TRBV28 . CASSLDQAGQKGYTF TGTGCCAGCAGTTTAGACCAGGCAGGGCAAAAAGGCTACACCTTC
once TRBJ2-4 TRBV7-6 TRBD1 CASSLGVLTGAAKNIQYF TGTGCCAGCAGCTTAGGGGTCCTAACAGGGGCGGCCAAAAACATTCAGTACTTC
once TRBJ2-2 TRBV6-1 . CASSEAVGQRPGELFF TGTGCCAGCAGTGAAGCCGTCGGTCAGCGTCCCGGGGAGCTGTTTTTT
. TRBJ2-7 TRBV7-8 TRBD1 CASSRGQGALRQYF TGTGCCAGCAGCCGGGGACAGGGGGCGCTGCGGCAGTACTTC
. TRBJ2-7 TRBV11-2 TRBD2 CASSSGGAGRGEQYF TGTGCCAGCAGCTCGGGGGGAGCGGGGAGGGGCGAGCAGTACTTC
. TRBJ1-3 TRBV5-4 TRBD1 CASSPGTGAGGNTIYF TGTGCCAGCAGCCCCGGGACAGGGGCAGGAGGAAACACCATATATTTT
. TRBJ2-1 TRBV6-5 . CASSYQGGDEQFF TGTGCCAGCAGTTACCAGGGGGGCGATGAGCAGTTCTTC
. TRBJ1-5 TRBV28 . CASNRFTGSGQPQHF TGTGCCAGCAACCGATTCACAGGTTCGGGGCAGCCCCAGCATTTT
. TRBJ2-5 TRBV28 TRBD2 CASRSPTSLGETQYF TGTGCCAGCCGTTCCCCGACTAGCTTGGGAGAGACCCAGTACTTC
. TRBJ2-4 TRBV20-1 . CSAYRENIQYF TGCAGTGCCTACAGGGAAAACATTCAGTACTTC
. TRBJ1-5 TRBV21-1 . CASSPRDRGLYSNQPQHF TGTGCCAGCAGCCCCCGGGACAGGGGCCTCTATAGCAATCAGCCCCAGCATTTT
. TRBJ2-5 TRBV7-9 . CASSPTSSYQETQYF TGTGCCAGCAGCCCGACATCATCTTACCAAGAGACCCAGTACTTC
. TRBJ2-1 TRBV4-2 TRBD2 CASSREAGGLYNEQFF TGTGCCAGCAGCCGGGAAGCGGGAGGCTTGTACAATGAGCAGTTCTTC
. TRBJ1-2 TRBV2 . CASSWGGNYGYTF TGTGCCAGCAGCTGGGGGGGCAACTATGGCTACACCTTC
. TRBJ2-2 TRBV10-3 . CAIGTQGTGELFF TGTGCCATCGGGACCCAAGGCACCGGGGAGCTGTTTTTT
. TRBJ2-1 TRBV10-3 . CAITGGSYNEQFF TGTGCCATCACCGGAGGATCCTACAATGAGCAGTTCTTC
. TRBJ2-2 TRBV7-2 . CASSLVVSGELFF TGTGCCAGCAGCTTGGTCGTCAGCGGGGAGCTGTTTTTT